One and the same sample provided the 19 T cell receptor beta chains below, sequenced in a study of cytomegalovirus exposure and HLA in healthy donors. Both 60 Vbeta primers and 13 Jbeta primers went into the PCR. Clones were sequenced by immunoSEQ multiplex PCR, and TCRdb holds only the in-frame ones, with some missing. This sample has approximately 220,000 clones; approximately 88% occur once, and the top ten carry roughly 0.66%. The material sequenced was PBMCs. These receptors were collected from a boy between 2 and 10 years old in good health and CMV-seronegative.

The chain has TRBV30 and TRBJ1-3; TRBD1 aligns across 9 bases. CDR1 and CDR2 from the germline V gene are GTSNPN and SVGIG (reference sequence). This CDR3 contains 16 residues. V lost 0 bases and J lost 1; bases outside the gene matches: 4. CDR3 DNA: TGTGCCTGGAGTGTACGGACAGGGGTGTCTGGAAACACCATATATTTT. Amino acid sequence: CAWSVRTGVSGNTIYF.

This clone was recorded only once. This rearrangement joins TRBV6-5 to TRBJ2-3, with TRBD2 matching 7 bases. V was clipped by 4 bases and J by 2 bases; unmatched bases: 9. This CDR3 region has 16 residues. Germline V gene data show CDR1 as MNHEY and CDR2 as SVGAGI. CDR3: CASSSRASGYTDTQYF. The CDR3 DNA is TGTGCCAGCAGTTCAAGGGCTAGCGGATACACAGATACGCAGTATTTT.

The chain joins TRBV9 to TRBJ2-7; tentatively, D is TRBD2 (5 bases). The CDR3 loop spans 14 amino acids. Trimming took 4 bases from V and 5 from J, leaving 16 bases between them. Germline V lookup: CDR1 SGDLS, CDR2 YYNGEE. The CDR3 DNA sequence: TGTGCCAGCAGCCTTAGCGTTGCAAAGGACGAGCAGTACTTC. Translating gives CASSLSVAKDEQYF.

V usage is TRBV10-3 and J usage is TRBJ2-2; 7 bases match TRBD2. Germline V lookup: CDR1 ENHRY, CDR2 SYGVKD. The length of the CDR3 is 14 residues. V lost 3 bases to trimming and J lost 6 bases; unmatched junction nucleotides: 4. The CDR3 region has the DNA TGTGCCATCAGTGACTCGACTAGCCCCGGGGAGCTGTTTTTT. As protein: CAISDSTSPGELFF.

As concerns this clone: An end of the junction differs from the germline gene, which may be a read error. CDR3: CASSSSDGKGSETQYF. In DNA, the CDR3 is TGTGCTAGCAGCTCCTCCGACGGGAAGGGTTCCGAGACCCAGTACTTC. V gene TRBV7-7 combines with J gene TRBJ2-5, with D possibly matching TRBD2 (5 bases). Germline V gene lookup returns CDR1 SSHAT and CDR2 FNYEAQ (reference sequence). The CDR3 consists of 16 residues.

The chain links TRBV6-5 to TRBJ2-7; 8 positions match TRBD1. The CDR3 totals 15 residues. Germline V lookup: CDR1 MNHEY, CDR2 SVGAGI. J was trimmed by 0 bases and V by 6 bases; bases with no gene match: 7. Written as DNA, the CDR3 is TGTGCCAGCAGCCGGGACAGGCGGAGCTCCTACGAGCAGTACTTC. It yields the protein CASSRDRRSSYEQYF.

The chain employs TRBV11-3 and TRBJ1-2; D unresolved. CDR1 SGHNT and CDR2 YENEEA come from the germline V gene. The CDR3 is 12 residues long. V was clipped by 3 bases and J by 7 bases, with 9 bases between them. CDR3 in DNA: TGTGCCAGCAGCTTCGGCGGTTTTGGCTACACCTTC. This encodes CASSFGGFGYTF. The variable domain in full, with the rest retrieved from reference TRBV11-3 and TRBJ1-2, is EAGVVQSPRYKIIEKKQPVAFWCNPISGHNTLYWYLQNLGQGPELLIRYENEEAVDDSQLPKDRFSAERLKGVDSTLKIQPAELGDSAVYLCASSFGGFGYTFGSGTRLTVV.

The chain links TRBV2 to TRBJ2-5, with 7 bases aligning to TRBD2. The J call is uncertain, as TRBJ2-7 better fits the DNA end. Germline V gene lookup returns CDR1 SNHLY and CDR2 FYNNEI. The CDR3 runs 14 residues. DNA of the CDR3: TGTGCCAGCGCCCCACTAGCGTCGGTTTACGAGCAGTACTTC. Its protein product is CASAPLASVYEQYF.

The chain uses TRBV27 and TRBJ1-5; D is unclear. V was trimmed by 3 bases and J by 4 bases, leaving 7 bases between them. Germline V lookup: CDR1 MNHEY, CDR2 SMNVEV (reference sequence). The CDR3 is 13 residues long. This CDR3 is CASSLLENQPQHF. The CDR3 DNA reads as TGTGCCAGCAGTTTGCTTGAGAATCAGCCCCAGCATTTT.

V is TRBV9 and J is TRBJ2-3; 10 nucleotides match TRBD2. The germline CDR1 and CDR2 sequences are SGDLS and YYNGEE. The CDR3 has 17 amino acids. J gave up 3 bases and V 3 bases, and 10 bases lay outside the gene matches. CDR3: CASSATGLAARTDTQYF. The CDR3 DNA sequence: TGTGCCAGCAGCGCGACCGGACTAGCGGCGAGAACAGATACGCAGTATTTT.

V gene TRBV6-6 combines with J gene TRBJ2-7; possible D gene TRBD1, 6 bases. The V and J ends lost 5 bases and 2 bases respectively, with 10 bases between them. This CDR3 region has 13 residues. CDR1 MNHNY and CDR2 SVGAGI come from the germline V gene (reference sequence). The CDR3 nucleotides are TGTGCCAGCAGTCCCAGGGGAGCCTACGAGCAGTACTTC. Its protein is CASSPRGAYEQYF.

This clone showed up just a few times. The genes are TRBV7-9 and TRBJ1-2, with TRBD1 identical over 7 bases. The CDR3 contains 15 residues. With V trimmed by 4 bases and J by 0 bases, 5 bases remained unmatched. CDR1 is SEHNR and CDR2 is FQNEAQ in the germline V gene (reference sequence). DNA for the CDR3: TGTGCCAGCAGCTCGACCGGGACAGCTAACTATGGCTACACCTTC. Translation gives CASSSTGTANYGYTF.

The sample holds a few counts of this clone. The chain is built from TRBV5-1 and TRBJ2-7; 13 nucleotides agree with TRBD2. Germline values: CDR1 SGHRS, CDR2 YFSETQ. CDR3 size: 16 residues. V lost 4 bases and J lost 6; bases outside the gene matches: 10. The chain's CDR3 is CASSPTETSGGPEQYF. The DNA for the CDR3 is TGCGCCAGCAGCCCAACGGAGACTAGCGGGGGGCCCGAGCAGTACTTC.

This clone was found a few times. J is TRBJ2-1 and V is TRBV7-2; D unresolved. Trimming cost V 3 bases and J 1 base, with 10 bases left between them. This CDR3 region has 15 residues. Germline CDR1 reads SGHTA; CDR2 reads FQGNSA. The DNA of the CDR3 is TGTGCCAGCAGCTTTATTCACCTATCCTACAATGAGCAGTTCTTC. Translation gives CASSFIHLSYNEQFF.

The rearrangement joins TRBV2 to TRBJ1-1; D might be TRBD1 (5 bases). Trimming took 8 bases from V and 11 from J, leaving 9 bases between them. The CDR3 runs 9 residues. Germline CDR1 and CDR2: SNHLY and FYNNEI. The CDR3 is CASPRGAFF. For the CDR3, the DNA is TGTGCCAGCCCCCGGGGGGCTTTCTTT.

This CDR3 reads CASRFIQGARGYTF. As DNA, the CDR3 is TGTGCCAGCAGATTCATACAGGGGGCGCGGGGCTACACCTTC. This chain joins TRBV7-9 and TRBJ1-2; TRBD1 matches at 9 bases. CDR1 SEHNR and CDR2 FQNEAQ come from the germline V gene (reference sequence). The CDR3 extends over 14 amino acids. The V and J ends lost 6 bases and 8 bases, in that order; junction bases with no gene match: 10.

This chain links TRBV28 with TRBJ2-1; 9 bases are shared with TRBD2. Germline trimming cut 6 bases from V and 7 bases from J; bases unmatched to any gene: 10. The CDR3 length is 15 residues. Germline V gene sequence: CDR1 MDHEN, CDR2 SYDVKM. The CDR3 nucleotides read TGTGCCAGCAGCCTCCCCTATAGCGGGAGTAATGAGCAGTTCTTC. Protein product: CASSLPYSGSNEQFF.

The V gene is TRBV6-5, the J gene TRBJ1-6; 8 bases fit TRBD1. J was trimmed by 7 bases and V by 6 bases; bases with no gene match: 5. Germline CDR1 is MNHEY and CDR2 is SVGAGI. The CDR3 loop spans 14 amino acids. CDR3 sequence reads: CASRGTGLNSPLHF. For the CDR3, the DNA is TGTGCCAGCAGGGGGACAGGTTTAAATTCACCCCTCCACTTT.

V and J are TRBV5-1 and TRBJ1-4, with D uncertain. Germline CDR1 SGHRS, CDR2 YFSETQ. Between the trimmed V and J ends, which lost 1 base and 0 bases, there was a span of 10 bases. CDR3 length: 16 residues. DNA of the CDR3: TGCGCCAGCAGCTTGTGGAGCAGATCAACTAATGAAAAACTGTTTTTT. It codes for CASSLWSRSTNEKLFF. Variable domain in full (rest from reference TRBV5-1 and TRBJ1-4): KAGVTQTPRYLIKTRGQQVTLSCSPISGHRSVSWYQQTPGQGLQFLFEYFSETQRNKGNFPGRFSGRQFSNSRSEMNVSTLELGDSALYLCASSLWSRSTNEKLFFGSGTQLSVL.